These 21 T cell receptor beta chains originate from one sample sequenced in a study of control samples from healthy donors and cancer patients. Clones were read by immunoSEQ multiplex PCR, and TCRdb kept only the in-frame ones, dropping some. The repertoire has some 140,000 clones, around nine tenths of them found once; the top ten carry 6% to 9.5%. Source material: PBMCs. All receptors derive from a man aged 50-59 years with head and neck cancer.

The chain couples TRBV18 to TRBJ1-2; 9 nucleotides line up with TRBD1. The length of the CDR3 is 17 residues. With V trimmed by 0 bases and J by 2 bases, 7 bases remained unmatched. Germline loops: CDR1 KGHSH, CDR2 LQKENI. CDR3 loop: CASSPPFTGGPNYGYTF. The CDR3 DNA is TGTGCCAGCTCACCACCCTTCACAGGGGGCCCGAACTATGGCTACACCTTC. The variable domain in full, completed from reference TRBV18 and TRBJ1-2, reads NAGVMQNPRHLVRRRGQEARLRCSPMKGHSHVYWYRQLPEEGLKFMVYLQKENIIDESGMPKERFSAEFPKEGPSILRIQQVVRGDSAAYFCASSPPFTGGPNYGYTFGSGTRLTVV.

V gene TRBV20-1 combines with J gene TRBJ1-5, with D tentatively TRBD1 (6 bases). Germline V lookup: CDR1 DFQATT, CDR2 SNEGSKA (reference sequence). Trimming left V 3 bases short and J 9 bases short, with 12 bases between. This CDR3 comprises 12 residues. In DNA form, the CDR3 reads TGCAGTGCTAGTCATTTGGGGGCGCCCCAGCATTTT. This encodes CSASHLGAPQHF.

The gene calls are TRBV9 and TRBJ1-1; D gene uncertain. This CDR3 has 12 residues. The germline V and J ends were trimmed by 0 bases and 6 bases, with 6 bases remaining between them. The V gene's germline CDR1 is SGDLS and CDR2 YYNGEE. CDR3: CASSVGIAEAFF. In DNA form, the CDR3 reads TGTGCCAGCAGCGTAGGAATAGCTGAAGCTTTCTTT. The variable domain in full, completed from reference TRBV9 and TRBJ1-1, reads DSGVTQTPKHLITATGQRVTLRCSPRSGDLSVYWYQQSLDQGLQFLIQYYNGEERAKGNILERFSAQQFPDLHSELNLSSLELGDSALYFCASSVGIAEAFFGQGTRLTVV.

Here the CDR3 reads CASSSQGLPLTSPLHF. Here the CDR3 DNA reads TGTGCCAGTAGTAGCCAGGGATTGCCGCTTACCTCACCCCTCCACTTT. V usage is TRBV19 and J usage is TRBJ1-6; TRBD1 might be the D (5 bases). This CDR3 region has 16 residues. Germline CDR1 reads LNHDA; CDR2 reads SQIVND (reference sequence). Trimming stripped 4 bases from V and 10 bases from J, with 20 bases between.

The genes are TRBV2 and TRBJ1-5; 7 nucleotides match TRBD1. This CDR3 region has 13 residues. J was trimmed by 2 bases and V by 6 bases; bases with no gene match: 1. Germline CDR1 and CDR2: SNHLY and FYNNEI. The CDR3: CASRTGGNQPQHF. CDR3 coding DNA: TGTGCCAGCAGAACAGGGGGCAATCAGCCCCAGCATTTT.

The rearrangement uses TRBV19 and TRBJ1-2, with D possibly being TRBD1 (6 bases). V shed 3 bases and J shed 2 bases, with 7 bases lying between them. The CDR3 has 13 residues. The V gene's germline CDR1 is LNHDA and CDR2 SQIVND (reference sequence). The CDR3 sequence: CASSITGNYGYTF. CDR3 in DNA: TGTGCCAGTAGTATTACAGGGAACTATGGCTACACCTTC.

The chain has TRBV29-1 and TRBJ1-1, with D possibly TRBD1 on 5 matching bases. Germline CDR1 and CDR2: SQVTM and ANQGSEA. CDR3 length: 15 residues. V was clipped by 5 bases and J by 1 base, with 17 bases between them. The CDR3, as DNA: TGCAGCGTTCAGAGCAGGGTTTTTGGGAACACTGAAGCTTTCTTT. Translating gives CSVQSRVFGNTEAFF.

This clone was recorded once. V is TRBV7-3 and J is TRBJ1-5, with a weak D call TRBD1 (6 bases). CDR1 SGHTA and CDR2 FQGTGA come from the germline V gene. The CDR3 contains 14 residues. Trimming removed 6 bases at V and 3 bases at J, with 12 bases between. CDR3 amino acids: CASSKDRNNQPQHF. Here the CDR3 DNA reads TGTGCCAGCAGTAAGGACAGAAACAATCAGCCCCAGCATTTT.

The rearrangement joins TRBV11-2 to TRBJ2-5, with D possibly called TRBD1 or TRBD2 (7 bases each). V lost 3 bases and J lost 5, with 19 bases in between. The CDR3 extends over 16 amino acids. Germline CDR1 SGHAT, CDR2 FQNNGV. The CDR3 spells CASSFTQGGVGETQYF. CDR3 in DNA: TGTGCCAGCAGCTTCACCCAGGGGGGGGTAGGGGAGACCCAGTACTTC.

This sequence joins TRBV28 and TRBJ2-3; 7 bases agree with TRBD1. The CDR3 length is 16 residues. V lost 5 bases, J lost 2 bases, and 10 bases stayed unmatched. CDR1 MDHEN and CDR2 SYDVKM come from the germline V gene. As DNA, the CDR3 is TGTGCCAGCAGTGCCGGCCGGGACAGACTCACAGATACGCAGTATTTT. Translating gives CASSAGRDRLTDTQYF.

The chain joins TRBV7-6 to TRBJ2-1; D perhaps matches TRBD2 (6 bases). Trimming stripped 2 bases from V and 4 bases from J, with 12 bases between. Germline V gene sequence: CDR1 SGHVS, CDR2 FNYEAQ. This CDR3 comprises 15 residues. CDR3 sequence (DNA): TGTGCCAGCAGCTTAAGAGCTAGCGAGTACAATGAGCAGTTCTTC. This gives the protein CASSLRASEYNEQFF.

V is TRBV27 and J is TRBJ1-2; 11 bases are a match to TRBD1. CDR1 is MNHEY, CDR2 SMNVEV, per germline (reference sequence). With V trimmed by 5 bases and J by 2 bases, 7 bases remained unmatched. The CDR3 is made up of 16 amino acids. The CDR3 bases are TGTGCCAGCAGTCTCTTACGGACAGGGGGCAACTATGGCTACACCTTC. Protein product: CASSLLRTGGNYGYTF.

The V and J genes are TRBV7-3 and TRBJ2-1, with unresolved D. The CDR3 is made up of 16 amino acids. Germline V gene data show CDR1 as SGHTA and CDR2 as FQGTGA. Trimming removed 2 bases at V and 5 bases at J, with 16 bases between. The CDR3 is CASSLVREELHNEQFF. The CDR3 bases are TGTGCCAGCAGCTTAGTTAGAGAAGAGCTCCACAATGAGCAGTTCTTC.

V and J are TRBV11-2 and TRBJ2-3; maybe TRBD2 (5 bases). This CDR3 comprises 15 residues. The V and J ends lost 1 base and 1 base respectively, with 9 bases between them. CDR1 and CDR2 from the germline V gene are SGHAT and FQNNGV. In DNA, the CDR3 is TGTGCCAGCAGCTTAGGAGGGAGTGGCACAGATACGCAGTATTTT. Amino acids: CASSLGGSGTDTQYF.

The rearrangement links TRBV7-9 to TRBJ2-3, with D tentatively TRBD1 or TRBD2 (8 bases each). The CDR3 loop spans 19 amino acids. Trimming removed 4 bases from V and 0 bases from J, with 23 bases in between. CDR1 is SEHNR, CDR2 FQNEAQ, per germline (reference sequence). DNA of the CDR3: TGTGCCAGCAGCTCGGGGGGGAAGACCGGGACAGGTAGCACAGATACGCAGTATTTT. Amino acid sequence: CASSSGGKTGTGSTDTQYF.

The gene calls are TRBV3-1 (or the pseudogene TRBV3-2) and TRBJ2-5; TRBD2 agrees at 13 bases. The germline V gene has CDR1 LGHDT and CDR2 YNNKEL (reference sequence). Trimming removed 0 bases from V and 3 bases from J; junction bases left unmatched: 7. This CDR3 spans 18 amino acids. The chain's CDR3 is CASSQELAGGPMKETQYF. CDR3 nucleotides: TGTGCCAGCAGCCAAGAACTAGCGGGGGGGCCAATGAAAGAGACCCAGTACTTC.

The V gene is TRBV2, the J gene TRBJ2-2; 9 bases agree with TRBD2. Germline V CDR1 and CDR2: SNHLY, FYNNEI. V lost 5 bases, J lost 2 bases, and 9 bases stayed unmatched. This CDR3 has 17 residues. CDR3 sequence: CASSTPGTSRNTGELFF. The CDR3 nucleotides read TGTGCCAGCAGTACCCCCGGGACTAGCCGAAACACCGGGGAGCTGTTTTTT. Based on the CDR3 plus reference TRBV2 and TRBJ2-2, the full variable domain is EPEVTQTPSHQVTQMGQEVILRCVPISNHLYFYWYRQILGQKVEFLVSFYNNEISEKSEIFDDQFSVERPDGSNFTLKIRSTKLEDSAMYFCASSTPGTSRNTGELFFGEGSRLTVL.

J is TRBJ1-3 and V is TRBV10-3, with 7 bases aligning to TRBD1. This CDR3 comprises 15 residues. Germline CDR1 is ENHRY and CDR2 is SYGVKD. After removal of 6 bases from V and 0 bases from J, the junction contained 5 bases not matched to a gene. For the CDR3, the DNA is TGTGCCATCAGCAGGACAGGCGACTCTGGAAACACCATATATTTT. This gives the protein CAISRTGDSGNTIYF.

The rearrangement joins TRBV30 to TRBJ1-2; tentatively, D is TRBD1 (5 bases). The CDR3 loop spans 13 amino acids. The germline gives CDR1 GTSNPN, CDR2 SVGIG (reference sequence). Trimming cost V 3 bases and J 4 bases, with 12 bases left between them. The CDR3 here is CAWRVREFYGYTF. CDR3 DNA: TGTGCCTGGAGAGTCAGGGAGTTCTATGGCTACACCTTC. The entire variable domain, with the rest obtained from reference TRBV30 and TRBJ1-2, is as follows: SQTIHQWPATLVQPVGSPLSLECTVEGTSNPNLYWYRQAAGRGLQLLFYSVGIGQISSEVPQNLSASRPQDRQFILSSKKLLLSDSGFYLCAWRVREFYGYTFGSGTRLTVV.

The chain has TRBV7-9 and TRBJ1-3; tentative D call: TRBD1 (6 bases). The CDR3 consists of 18 residues. Per germline, CDR1 SEHNR and CDR2 FQNEAQ (reference sequence). Trimming pared 0 bases from V and 2 bases from J, leaving 17 bases between. The CDR3 here is CASSLAWGQGSTGNTIYF. The DNA of the CDR3 is TGTGCCAGCAGCTTAGCGTGGGGGCAGGGGTCCACTGGAAACACCATATATTTT.

The rearrangement uses TRBV12-3 or TRBV12-4 and TRBJ2-1; D call uncertain. The germline V and J ends were trimmed by 2 bases and 15 bases, with 14 bases remaining between them. The CDR3 sequence is 12 residues long. The CDR3 DNA reads TGTGCCAGCAGTTTATTTAGTGACGATACGTTCTTC. The encoded protein is CASSLFSDDTFF.